This is a list of T cell receptor beta chains from one sample in a study of breast tumors, draining lymph nodes, adjacent tissues. MiXCR was run by TCRdb on the multiplex PCR reads, yielding one entry per CDR3 protein. Seen here are 130,000 or so distinct CDR3 sequences, 21% observed once, and the top ten hold about 2%. The sample was axillary lymph node tissue. The source of these receptors is a female donor with breast cancer. Some clones in this sample may be carry-over from other donors' samples. Each CDR3 is given with its conserved first and last residue. The D gene is left open where the match is weak. Size values are once, few and many counts, or a class for expanded clones, and some rows have none.

clone_size: many; v_call: TRBV4-1; j_call: TRBJ1-4; d_call: .; cdr3_nt: TGCGCCAGCAGCCAGCCCCGGGGGGAAAAACTGTTTTTT; cdr3_aa: CASSQPRGEKLFF
clone_size: many; v_call: TRBV5-1; j_call: TRBJ2-2; d_call: .; cdr3_nt: TGCGCCAGCAGCTCGTTAGGGCTCGGGGAGCTGTTTTTT; cdr3_aa: CASSSLGLGELFF
clone_size: many; v_call: TRBV7-9; j_call: TRBJ2-7; d_call: TRBD1; cdr3_nt: TGTGCCAGCAGCTCGACAGGGGCCCCCTACGAGCAGTACTTC; cdr3_aa: CASSSTGAPYEQYF
clone_size: many; v_call: TRBV6-2/TRBV6-3; j_call: TRBJ1-2; d_call: .; cdr3_nt: TGTGCCAGCAGTTACCCCGGGACAACGGGAATCTATGGCTACACCTTC; cdr3_aa: CASSYPGTTGIYGYTF
clone_size: many; v_call: TRBV6-2/TRBV6-3; j_call: TRBJ1-2; d_call: .; cdr3_nt: TGTGCCAGCAGTCACGGACATCTCGAATTGGGATCTAACTATGGCTACACCTTC; cdr3_aa: CASSHGHLELGSNYGYTF
clone_size: .; v_call: TRBV2; j_call: TRBJ1-1; d_call: .; cdr3_nt: TGTGCCAGCGGCCTGGAGGGGAACACTGAAGCTTTCTTT; cdr3_aa: CASGLEGNTEAFF
clone_size: many; v_call: TRBV5-1; j_call: TRBJ2-7; d_call: .; cdr3_nt: TGCGCCAGCAGCCAAGGGACGGCTAACTCCTACGAGCAGTACTTC; cdr3_aa: CASSQGTANSYEQYF
clone_size: many; v_call: TRBV20-1; j_call: TRBJ2-7; d_call: TRBD2; cdr3_nt: TGCAGTGCTAGTTCGGGAGGGCCTAACGAGCAGTACTTC; cdr3_aa: CSASSGGPNEQYF
clone_size: once; v_call: TRBV5-5; j_call: TRBJ2-6; d_call: .; cdr3_nt: TGTGCCAGCAGCTTGGTGTCAGTCGGTGGGGCCAACGTCCTGACTTTC; cdr3_aa: CASSLVSVGGANVLTF
clone_size: many; v_call: TRBV5-1; j_call: TRBJ2-7; d_call: .; cdr3_nt: TGCGCCAGCAGCCCCGGGACCGTAAGGGCTTCCTACGAGCAGTACTTC; cdr3_aa: CASSPGTVRASYEQYF
clone_size: .; v_call: TRBV6-1; j_call: TRBJ2-2; d_call: .; cdr3_nt: TGTGCCAGCAGTGCGTATAGGGGGGCGGCCGGGGAGCTGTGTTTT; cdr3_aa: CASSAYRGAAGELCF
clone_size: many; v_call: TRBV2; j_call: TRBJ2-7; d_call: TRBD1; cdr3_nt: TGTGCCAGCATGACAGGGTTTGTCCCCTACGAGCAGTACTTC; cdr3_aa: CASMTGFVPYEQYF
clone_size: many; v_call: TRBV12-3/TRBV12-4; j_call: TRBJ2-2; d_call: .; cdr3_nt: TGTGCCAGCAGTTTATCCAGCGGAAGCACCGGGGAGCTGTTTTTT; cdr3_aa: CASSLSSGSTGELFF
clone_size: many; v_call: TRBV27; j_call: TRBJ2-5; d_call: .; cdr3_nt: TGTGCCAGCCATTCTCGGCAGACCCAGTACTTC; cdr3_aa: CASHSRQTQYF
clone_size: many; v_call: TRBV10-3; j_call: TRBJ2-7; d_call: TRBD2; cdr3_nt: TGTGCCATCAGTGAGTCGAGGACTAGCGGGAGTTACGAGCAGTACTTC; cdr3_aa: CAISESRTSGSYEQYF
clone_size: many; v_call: TRBV6-1; j_call: TRBJ2-1; d_call: TRBD2; cdr3_nt: TGTGCCAGCAGTGATAGAAGCGGGAGACTTCGACCGTTCTTC; cdr3_aa: CASSDRSGRLRPFF
clone_size: many; v_call: TRBV10-3; j_call: TRBJ2-2; d_call: .; cdr3_nt: TGTGCCATCAGTCTCCGGGACAAAGGCACCGGGGAGCTGTTTTTT; cdr3_aa: CAISLRDKGTGELFF
clone_size: many; v_call: TRBV27; j_call: TRBJ1-2; d_call: .; cdr3_nt: TGTGCCAGCAGTCCCCGCCTCGGCAGCTCTAACTATGGCTACACCTTC; cdr3_aa: CASSPRLGSSNYGYTF
clone_size: many; v_call: TRBV7-3; j_call: TRBJ2-1; d_call: TRBD1; cdr3_nt: TGTGCCAGCAGCTTAAGCCAGGGGGCCTACAATGAGCAGTTCTTC; cdr3_aa: CASSLSQGAYNEQFF
clone_size: .; v_call: TRBV20-1; j_call: TRBJ2-4; d_call: .; cdr3_nt: TGCAGTGCTAGGGAGCGCAGGGCCACAAACATTCAGTACTTC; cdr3_aa: CSARERRATNIQYF
clone_size: many; v_call: TRBV20-1; j_call: TRBJ2-7; d_call: TRBD2; cdr3_nt: TGCAGTGCTAGGGACACTAGCGGGAGGGGGCGCGAGCAGTACTTC; cdr3_aa: CSARDTSGRGREQYF
clone_size: many; v_call: TRBV7-2; j_call: TRBJ2-3; d_call: .; cdr3_nt: TGTGCCAGCAGCACAGCAGATACGCAGTATTTT; cdr3_aa: CASSTADTQYF
clone_size: many; v_call: TRBV29-1; j_call: TRBJ2-1; d_call: TRBD1; cdr3_nt: TGCAGCGTGGATCCGGGACAGGGAGGAGTTTGGCAGTTCTTC; cdr3_aa: CSVDPGQGGVWQFF
clone_size: .; v_call: TRBV3-1; j_call: TRBJ2-5; d_call: TRBD2; cdr3_nt: TGTGCCAGCAGCCGTATGAGCGGGAGGGCTCAAGAGACCCAGTACTTC; cdr3_aa: CASSRMSGRAQETQYF
clone_size: many; v_call: TRBV5-1; j_call: TRBJ2-7; d_call: .; cdr3_nt: TGCGCCAGCAGCTTTGGGGACACTGCTTCCTACGAGCAGTACTTC; cdr3_aa: CASSFGDTASYEQYF
clone_size: many; v_call: TRBV18; j_call: TRBJ2-2; d_call: .; cdr3_nt: TGTGCCAGCTCACCCCGCCGACAGAACACCGGGGAGCTGTTTTTT; cdr3_aa: CASSPRRQNTGELFF
clone_size: .; v_call: TRBV18; j_call: TRBJ2-1; d_call: .; cdr3_nt: TGTGCCAGCTCACCAGGACTAAACAATGAGCAGTTCTTC; cdr3_aa: CASSPGLNNEQFF
clone_size: many; v_call: TRBV28; j_call: TRBJ2-7; d_call: .; cdr3_nt: TGTGCCAGCAGCTTATCAGGGGAGCCAGCCTACGAGCAGTACTTC; cdr3_aa: CASSLSGEPAYEQYF
clone_size: many; v_call: TRBV6-5; j_call: TRBJ1-2; d_call: .; cdr3_nt: TGTGCCAGCAGTTACTCTGAGTCCTTCAAAAACTATGGCTACACCTTC; cdr3_aa: CASSYSESFKNYGYTF
clone_size: many; v_call: TRBV15; j_call: TRBJ2-7; d_call: TRBD2; cdr3_nt: TGTGCCACCAGCAGTTTACCGGGACTAGTAGCCTACGAGCAGTACTTC; cdr3_aa: CATSSLPGLVAYEQYF
clone_size: .; v_call: TRBV5-1; j_call: TRBJ2-1; d_call: TRBD2; cdr3_nt: TGCGCCAGCAGTACCGGGACTAGCGGGGGATACAATGAGCAGTTCTTC; cdr3_aa: CASSTGTSGGYNEQFF
clone_size: many; v_call: TRBV10-3; j_call: TRBJ1-3; d_call: TRBD1; cdr3_nt: TGTGCCACTTCTGACAGGGCTGGAAACACCATATATTTT; cdr3_aa: CATSDRAGNTIYF
clone_size: many; v_call: TRBV19; j_call: TRBJ2-7; d_call: .; cdr3_nt: TGTGCCAGTAGTATGGGGACATCCTCCTACGAGCAGTACTTC; cdr3_aa: CASSMGTSSYEQYF
clone_size: many; v_call: TRBV29-1; j_call: TRBJ2-5; d_call: TRBD1; cdr3_nt: TGCAGCGTGTCACAGGGGGCTGGGGAGACCCAGTACTTC; cdr3_aa: CSVSQGAGETQYF
clone_size: .; v_call: TRBV19; j_call: TRBJ1-2; d_call: .; cdr3_nt: TGTGCCAGTAGTATAGAAGGGACACACTATGGCTACACCTTC; cdr3_aa: CASSIEGTHYGYTF
clone_size: many; v_call: TRBV28; j_call: TRBJ1-2; d_call: TRBD1; cdr3_nt: TGTGCCAGCGCCATGGGACAGTACTATGGCTACACCTTC; cdr3_aa: CASAMGQYYGYTF
clone_size: many; v_call: TRBV30; j_call: TRBJ2-2; d_call: TRBD2; cdr3_nt: TGTGCCTGGAGTGGTAGCGGGAGGGCCACCGGGGAGCTGTTTTTT; cdr3_aa: CAWSGSGRATGELFF
clone_size: .; v_call: TRBV6-6; j_call: TRBJ2-5; d_call: .; cdr3_nt: TGTGCCAGCATGAGGGGCGGCGAGACCCAGTACTTC; cdr3_aa: CASMRGGETQYF
clone_size: many; v_call: TRBV27; j_call: TRBJ2-7; d_call: TRBD1; cdr3_nt: TGTGCCAGCAATCTTCGGGGAGCAGGGGGCAAGTACGAGCAGTACTTC; cdr3_aa: CASNLRGAGGKYEQYF
clone_size: many; v_call: TRBV30; j_call: TRBJ2-1; d_call: .; cdr3_nt: TGTGCCTGGAGTGTCACCCATAGGGGGTTCTTC; cdr3_aa: CAWSVTHRGFF
clone_size: many; v_call: TRBV12-3/TRBV12-4; j_call: TRBJ2-3; d_call: .; cdr3_nt: TGTGCCAGCAGTTTAGGGCGTCAGACCGGGAGAACACACACAGATACGCAGTATTTT; cdr3_aa: CASSLGRQTGRTHTDTQYF
clone_size: many; v_call: TRBV6-4; j_call: TRBJ2-3; d_call: TRBD1; cdr3_nt: TGTGCCAGCAGTATCACAGGGGCAGATACGCAGTATTTT; cdr3_aa: CASSITGADTQYF